Detailed here is one TCR beta chain. The target antigen is unknown. This sample was taken from a study of PD-L1 blockade in urothelial cancer. Study at large: Patients started atezolizumab around 2014, 1,200 mg intravenously every 3 weeks. Analysis of the blood was performed 3 weeks (second dose) and 6 weeks after treatment start. Blood samples had a median of 141,255 T cells.

Whole-study findings and limits: Better progression-free and overall survival followed lower pretreatment blood clonality.

The method was immunoSEQ multiplex PCR; TCRdb's version includes in-frame clones alone and lacks a portion of them. The sample has tens of thousands of clones, around 84% seen once; the top ten hold approximately 2.9%. The CDR3 consists of 13 residues. Germline CDR1 reads MNHNS; CDR2 reads SASEGT. V was pared by 5 bases and J by 5 bases, with 3 bases of the junction left unmatched. V and J are TRBV6-1 and TRBJ2-7, with 10 positions matching TRBD2. The source of this sequence is a man aged 65 to 79 with urothelial cancer. This specimen consisted of PBMCs, obtained around atezolizumab (anti-PD-L1) treatment. Here the CDR3 DNA reads TGTGCCAGCAGTCTAGCGGGGGCCGACGAGCAGTACTTC. Translated, it gives CASSLAGADEQYF.